The sample holds a few counts of the clone carrying this T cell receptor (beta chain). The target antigen is unknown. The table came from immunoSEQ multiplex PCR; TCRdb's copy has only in-frame clones and leaves some out. The sample lists about 72,000 clones; around 80% were seen once. With 1 base removed from V and 4 bases from J, the gap between germline ends came to 8 bases. Germline loops: CDR1 SEHNR, CDR2 FQNEAQ (reference sequence). The CDR3 spans 13 residues. Patients with chemo-refractory metastatic non-small-cell lung cancer received focal radiation plus CTLA-4 blockade with ipilimumab. These data are taken from a study of radiotherapy plus CTLA-4 blockade in lung cancer. General study findings and limits: Peripheral blood showed expansion of tumor-derived TCR clones after radiotherapy and ipilimumab.

The sample consisted of peripheral blood, taken from a patient treated with radiotherapy plus ipilimumab. This receptor was taken from a human donor with non-small cell lung cancer who had a complete response to radiotherapy plus ipilimumab. The rearrangement links TRBV7-9 to TRBJ2-7, with TRBD2 as a possible D gene (5 bases). Here the CDR3 reads CASSLEGGYEQYV. Written as DNA, the CDR3 is TGTGCCAGCAGCTTAGAGGGCGGGTACGAGCAGTACGTC.